This T cell receptor beta chain was observed in a study of cytomegalovirus exposure and HLA in healthy donors. General study results and limits: Researchers catalogued 150 or so TCR beta chains as cytomegalovirus-associated.

Turning to this clone: Its antigen remains unknown.

The PCR was carried out with 60 Vbeta primers and 13 Jbeta primers. Libraries were prepared by immunoSEQ multiplex PCR; TCRdb keeps only in-frame clonotypes and omits some of them. The sample yields 180,000 or so clones, over 70% seen once. CDR1 SGHTA and CDR2 FQGNSA come from the germline V gene. V lost 5 bases and J lost 4; bases outside the gene matches: 9. There are 15 residues in the CDR3. V and J are TRBV7-2 and TRBJ2-7; 9 positions agree with TRBD2. This sequence was found in a female donor in good health and CMV-seronegative. The sample consisted of PBMCs. The CDR3 coding sequence is TGTGCCAGCAGCCCGTCTAGCGGGACGGTTTACGAGCAGTACTTC. Its protein product is CASSPSSGTVYEQYF.